This TCR beta chain was identified in a study of T-cell memory formation after mild COVID-19. For the study at large: Among the donors, TCR clusters were largely specific to each donor.

Constant-segment-primed 5'RACE gave TCR alpha and TCR beta cDNA libraries with sample barcodes and UMIs. Using its own MiXCR run on the 5' RACE reads, TCRdb lists one record per CDR3 protein. The sample holds hundreds of thousands of distinct CDR3 sequences, roughly 18% seen once. Germline CDR1 reads SEHNR; CDR2 reads FQNEAQ (reference sequence). Trimming cost V 1 base and J 2 bases; bases outside gene matches: 12. There are 18 residues in the CDR3. This clonotype was sampled from an adult woman who had mild COVID-19 (a few samples of this study predate the infection). Cell type and time point are not known. V usage is TRBV7-9 and J usage is TRBJ2-7, with TRBD2 matching 9 bases. Sequencing was performed on PBMCs or a T cell subset sorted from them (not recorded which). CDR3: CASSLVRGRELIPYEQYF. In DNA form, the CDR3 reads TGTGCCAGCAGCTTAGTCCGCGGGAGGGAGCTGATTCCCTACGAGCAGTACTTC.